This T cell receptor (beta chain) was obtained from a study of T cells after yellow fever vaccination (dated by TCRdb to the late 2010s). For context, the study as a whole: Libraries from fractions with low cell numbers were prepared with the SMART-Seq v4 Ultra Low Input RNA kit. To follow T-cell clones before and after primary and booster YFV17D yellow fever vaccination, bulk TCR alpha and beta repertoires were sequenced over time. The cohort comprised two healthy male donors, one aged 18 to 30 and one aged 30 to 40 years. Bulk PBMC replicates and cell subsets were isolated from blood drawn at multiple timepoints before and after both primary and secondary immunization.

According to the germline V gene, CDR1 reads MDHEN and CDR2 reads SYDVKM. The CDR3 numbers 17 residues from cysteine through phenylalanine. Just the 51-base CDR3 DNA is kept, in frame starting at base 1. Trimming costs V 5 bases and J 5 bases, and their ends lie 23 bases apart. Remarks on this clonotype: It lacks a known antigen. No base quality information exists; no much larger clone differs at one position.

Overall results and qualifications from the work: After the booster, most clones that had expanded after primary vaccination were detected again (around 97% of CD4 and 70% to 90% of CD8), suggesting broad maintenance of memory. The secondary T-cell response was weaker than the primary response but faster, peaking on day 5 instead of day 15. A small share of clonotypes occurred in both CD4 and CD8 compartments, likely arising from convergent recombination. FACS-sorted repertoires could contain abundant contaminating clonotypes from the bulk population, so computational filtering was required. The study included only two donors, which limits how far the findings can be generalized.

The meaning of the sample's treatment or condition label: live attenuated yellow fever vaccine strain. Two biological replicates of bulk PBMCs were collected at each blood-draw timepoint. A standard Ficoll-Paque protocol was used to isolate PBMCs from peripheral blood. RNA was extracted with TriZol from bulk PBMCs, CD4 and CD8 fractions, and dextramer-positive and dextramer-negative fractions. Synthesis of TCR cDNA relied on 5'RACE template switching, a step that introduced a universal primer site along with unique molecular identifiers. Priming of cDNA synthesis was performed from both the TCR alpha and TCR beta constant segments. Two PCR steps were used to amplify libraries, with sample barcodes and sequencing adapters being added in the second step. Libraries were sequenced on Illumina HiSeq 2500 (2x100 bp) or NovaSeq (2x150 bp). The source study handled its data this way. Reads were demultiplexed and collapsed into UMI consensus sequences with MIGEC, and V(D)J alignment was performed with MiXCR. Clonotypes responding to the vaccine were identified with edgeR on replicate PBMC samples, with the criteria of FDR below 0.01 and a log2 fold change above 5 up to day 15. Bulk clonotypes were assigned CD4 or CD8 identity according to which sequenced CD4 or CD8 repertoire held them at higher abundance. TCRdb passed the public sequencing reads through fastp at Q25 and MiXCR, retaining productive beta sequences. Rows are combined by CDR3 protein, so each entry shows the most common genes and DNA. The V and J calls shown here were made by TCRdb, not taken from the authors' results. The sample contains approximately 600,000 distinct CDR3 sequences, about 12% of them found a single time. The top ten hold 14% to 15% of the sample.

The material was PBMCs, obtained on the day of the yellow fever booster vaccination. The V and J segments used are TRBV28 and TRBJ2-3, and TRBD2 may be the D gene, going by 5 matching bases. This TCR came from a man aged 25-45 years who received the YFV17D yellow fever vaccine. The CDR3 protein sequence reads: CASSQPGAWLGEDTQYF. The DNA is TGTGCCAGCAGTCAACCAGGTGCGTGGTTGGGAGAAGATACGCAGTATTTT.